The source of this T cell receptor (beta chain) is a study of identical twins (dated by TCRdb to the mid-2010s). In terms of the full investigation: To test whether fetal clonotypes persist, this study deep-sequenced TCR alpha and beta repertoires from monozygotic twins, from unrelated adults of various ages, and from cord blood. To rule out contamination, replicate twin experiments were performed at different times with different library preparation protocols. On the study overall, not on this receptor specifically: Because the same donors could not be followed over many years, the conclusions relied on cross-sectional statistical analysis. Out-of-frame TCR alpha sharing in monozygotic twins was systematically underestimated by recombination models, whereas sharing between unrelated individuals was in agreement with the recombination models. The excess sharing between twins in beta out-of-frame sequences was weaker because fewer shared sequences reduced the signal-to-noise ratio. Fewer insertions were carried by abundant cord blood beta clonotypes, a similar but weaker trend appeared in young adult naive repertoires, and no such trend appeared in memory repertoires. Invariant T cells such as MAIT and iNKT could partly confound zero-insertion analyses, though diverse VJ usage argued against this for most clonotypes. Compared with coincidental sharing between unrelated individuals, out-of-frame TCR alpha sequences shared between twins showed an excess of sequences with low generation probability.

This clonotype was seen only a few times. Its cognate antigen has yet to be identified. Per-base qualities were not stored, and no clone one base away is much larger. Library construction relied on 5' RACE. Sequenced on an Illumina HiSeq 2000. Template switching added a universal primer binding site, and the final cDNA carried a unique molecular identifier that allowed TCR cDNA molecules to be counted accurately. Specific primers in the conserved constant-segment region were used to synthesize first-strand cDNA for the TCR alpha and beta chains. Each cDNA library was double barcoded, with a SMART-Mk sample barcode plus Illumina barcodes, to control for contamination. Two successive PCR steps introduced TruSeq adapter sequences along with Illumina sample barcodes. The TCR alpha and beta cDNA libraries were sequenced on the Illumina HiSeq platform using custom primers. On the authors' methods: MiGEC was used to process raw reads and extract unique molecular identifiers, and MiXCR was used to find CDR3 positions. Recombination models were inferred per individual with the repgenHMM and IGoR tools using an EM algorithm. The analysis of shared clonotypes was done with the tcR package in R, with sharing normalized by the product of cloneset sizes. Out-of-frame nonproductive sequences were analyzed to study raw recombination free of thymic and clonal selection effects. TCRdb trimmed public reads at Q25 via fastp, called clones via MiXCR and kept in-frame beta chains. Here each entry gathers all rows of one CDR3 protein and keeps the most common genes and DNA. The V and J calls were determined by TCRdb, not by the authors. In all, the sample holds 500,000 or so distinct CDR3 sequences, and roughly an eighth of those were seen once. Approximately 1% of the sample rests with the top ten.

The CDR3 holds 15 amino acids from the cysteine to the phenylalanine. Here the CDR3 DNA is all that survives: 45 bases in frame from base 1. Cut back by 3 bases and 8 bases, the V and J ends lie 14 bases apart. CDR1 and CDR2 were assigned from the germline V gene as SGHDN and FVKESK. Only healthy Caucasian donors were included. Three pairs of female monozygotic twins, all aged roughly 18 to 29 years, were included in the twin cohort. Positive isolation kits from Invitrogen were used to isolate the CD4+ and CD8+ T cell populations. These data also featured in a second study, about yellow fever vaccine responses in identical twins. The second study reports: According to the authors, the vaccine-induced T cell response in identical twins seemed to be partly convergent and partly specific to each individual. In identical twins, the study followed T cell clones that responded to the vaccine with precision.

The TCR was taken from a woman aged 18 to 35 in good health. The chain is made from TRBV14 and TRBJ1-6, with no confidently assigned D gene. Sequencing was carried out using CD4+ T cells sorted from blood. The nucleotide sequence is TGTGCCAGCAGCCAGAACAGCCGATGGGATTCACCCCTCCACTTT. It translates to CASSQNSRWDSPLHF.